This T cell receptor beta chain derives from a study of early T cells in non-severe SARS-CoV-2 infection. Study details: Unsorted whole-blood RNA was sequenced in bulk, leaving chains unpaired. Regarding the study as a whole: Clonotype matching in VDJdb favored anti-spike CD8 responses and did not capture private and CD4 specificities.

Unique molecular identifiers were affixed to single, distinct cDNA molecules. TCRdb reanalysed the 5' RACE reads using MiXCR and keeps one entry per CDR3 protein. This sample has more than 90,000 distinct CDR3 sequences, with about 13% found just once. The CDR3 has 14 amino acids. Germline lookup yields CDR1 LGHDT and CDR2 YNNKEL (reference sequence). Trimming took 0 bases from V and 7 from J, leaving 10 bases between them. Turning to this clonotype: Its antigen is undetermined.

The chain joins TRBV3-1 to TRBJ1-3; D unresolved. This receptor was taken from an adult who was a healthcare worker with PCR-confirmed SARS-CoV-2 infection or an uninfected control (not recorded which). The source material was whole blood. The CDR3: CASSQEGLGNTIYF. For the CDR3, the DNA is TGTGCCAGCAGCCAAGAAGGTTTGGGGAACACCATATATTTT.